This T cell receptor (beta chain) was captured in a study of blood T cells in healthy people across ages. Whole-study results and caveats: Across the age range, TCR beta diversity per million T cells fell in a roughly linear way. It was found that TCR beta diversity correlated strongly with the percentage of naive T cells.

Combining a sample-barcoded 5' primer with a J-beta primer mix, a second PCR ran for roughly 7 to 12 cycles. Each cDNA molecule, via a template-switch adaptor with 12 random nucleotides, was tagged. TCRdb reanalysed the 5' RACE reads using MiXCR and keeps one entry per CDR3 protein. The sample has 660,000 or so distinct CDR3 sequences, 58% seen once; the top ten hold roughly 34%. V was clipped by 5 bases and J by 2 bases, with 10 bases between them. There are 14 residues in the CDR3. This clonotype has a handful of counts. Its antigen is unidentified. The chain joins TRBV12-3 or TRBV12-4 to TRBJ1-5, with D unclear. Sequencing used blood. The receptor was derived from a man between 60 and 70 years old in good health. CDR3 residues: CASSRVQGNQPQHF. The CDR3 bases are TGTGCCAGCAGTAGGGTACAAGGCAATCAGCCCCAGCATTTT.